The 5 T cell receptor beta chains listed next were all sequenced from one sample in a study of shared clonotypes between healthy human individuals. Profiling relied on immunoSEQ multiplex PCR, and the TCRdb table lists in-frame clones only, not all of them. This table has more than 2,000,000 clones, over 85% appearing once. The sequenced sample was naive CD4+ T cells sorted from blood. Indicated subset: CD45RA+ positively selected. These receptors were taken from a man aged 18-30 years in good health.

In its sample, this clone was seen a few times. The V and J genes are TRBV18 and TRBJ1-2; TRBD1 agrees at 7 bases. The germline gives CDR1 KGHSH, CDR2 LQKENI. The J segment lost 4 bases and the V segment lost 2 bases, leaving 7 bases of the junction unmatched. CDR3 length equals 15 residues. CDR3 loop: CASSPDPTGIYGYTF. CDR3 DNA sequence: TGTGCCAGCTCACCAGATCCGACAGGGATCTATGGCTACACCTTC.

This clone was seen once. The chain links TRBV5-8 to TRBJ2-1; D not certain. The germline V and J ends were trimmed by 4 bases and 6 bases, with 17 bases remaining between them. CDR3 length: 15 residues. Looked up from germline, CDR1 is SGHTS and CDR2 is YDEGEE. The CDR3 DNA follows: TGTGCCAGCAGCCCACCTTTCAAAGCCCGCAATGAGCAGTTCTTC. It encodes CASSPPFKARNEQFF.

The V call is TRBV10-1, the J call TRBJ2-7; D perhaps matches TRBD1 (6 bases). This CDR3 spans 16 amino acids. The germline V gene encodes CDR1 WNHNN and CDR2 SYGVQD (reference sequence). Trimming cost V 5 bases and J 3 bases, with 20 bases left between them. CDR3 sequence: CASSPGTIELGYEQYF. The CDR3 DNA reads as TGCGCCAGCAGTCCCGGGACAATTGAGCTCGGCTACGAGCAGTACTTC.

The CDR3 sequence is CASSQEFTSRHEQFF. CDR3 nucleotide sequence: TGCGCCAGCAGCCAAGAATTTACCAGCCGCCATGAGCAGTTCTTC. The V and J genes are TRBV4-3 and TRBJ2-1; D is unresolved. CDR3 length: 15 amino acids. Germline loops: CDR1 LGHNA, CDR2 YSLEER. The ends were cut back, 0 bases at V and 8 bases at J, with 14 bases in the middle.

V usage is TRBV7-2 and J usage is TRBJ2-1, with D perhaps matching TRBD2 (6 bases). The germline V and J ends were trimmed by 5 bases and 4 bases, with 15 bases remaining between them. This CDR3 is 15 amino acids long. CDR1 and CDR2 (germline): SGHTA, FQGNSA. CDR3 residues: CASSPGWGLYNEQFF. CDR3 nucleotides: TGTGCCAGCAGCCCCGGGTGGGGACTTTACAATGAGCAGTTCTTC.